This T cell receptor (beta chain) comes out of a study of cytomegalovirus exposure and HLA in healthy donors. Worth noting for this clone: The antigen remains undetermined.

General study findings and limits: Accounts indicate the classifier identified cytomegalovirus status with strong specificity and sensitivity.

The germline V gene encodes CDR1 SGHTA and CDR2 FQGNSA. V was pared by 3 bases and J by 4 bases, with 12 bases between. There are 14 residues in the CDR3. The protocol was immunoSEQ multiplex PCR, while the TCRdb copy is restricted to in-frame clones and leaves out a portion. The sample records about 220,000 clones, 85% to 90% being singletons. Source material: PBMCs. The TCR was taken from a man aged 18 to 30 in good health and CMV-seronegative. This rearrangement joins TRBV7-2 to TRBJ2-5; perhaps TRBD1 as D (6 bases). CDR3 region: CASSLDSRPETQYF. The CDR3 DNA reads TGTGCCAGCAGCTTGGACAGTCGCCCAGAGACCCAGTACTTC.